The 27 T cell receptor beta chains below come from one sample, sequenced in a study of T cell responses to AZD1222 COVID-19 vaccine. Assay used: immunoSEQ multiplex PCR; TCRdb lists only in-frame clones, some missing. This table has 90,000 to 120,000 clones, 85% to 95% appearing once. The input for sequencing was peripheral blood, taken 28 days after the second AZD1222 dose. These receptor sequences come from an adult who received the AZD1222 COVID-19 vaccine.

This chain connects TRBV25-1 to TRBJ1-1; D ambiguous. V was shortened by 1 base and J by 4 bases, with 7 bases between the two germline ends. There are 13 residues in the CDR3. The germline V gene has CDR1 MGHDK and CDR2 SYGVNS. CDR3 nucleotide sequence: TGTGCCAGCAGTGAATGGGAGGGCACTGAAGCTTTCTTT. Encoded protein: CASSEWEGTEAFF.

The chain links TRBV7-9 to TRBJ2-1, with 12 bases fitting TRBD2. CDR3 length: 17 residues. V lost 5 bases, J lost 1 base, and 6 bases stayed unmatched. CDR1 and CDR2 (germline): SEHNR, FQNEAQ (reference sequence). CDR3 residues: CASSVWTSGESYNEQFF. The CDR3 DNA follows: TGTGCCAGCAGCGTGTGGACTAGCGGGGAGTCCTACAATGAGCAGTTCTTC.

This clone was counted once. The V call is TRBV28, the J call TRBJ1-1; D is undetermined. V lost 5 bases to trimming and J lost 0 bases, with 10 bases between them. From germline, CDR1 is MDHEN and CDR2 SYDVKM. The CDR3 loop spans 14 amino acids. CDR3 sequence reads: CASSNSLLNTEAFF. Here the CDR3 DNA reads TGTGCCAGCAGTAACAGCCTCTTGAACACTGAAGCTTTCTTT.

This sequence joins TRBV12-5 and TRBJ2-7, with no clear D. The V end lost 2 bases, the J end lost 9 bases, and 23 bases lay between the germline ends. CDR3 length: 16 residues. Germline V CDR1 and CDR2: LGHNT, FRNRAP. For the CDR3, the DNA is TGTGCTAGTGGTTTGACGCGCGGTGGGCCCGACCTTGGGCAGTACTTC. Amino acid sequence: CASGLTRGGPDLGQYF.

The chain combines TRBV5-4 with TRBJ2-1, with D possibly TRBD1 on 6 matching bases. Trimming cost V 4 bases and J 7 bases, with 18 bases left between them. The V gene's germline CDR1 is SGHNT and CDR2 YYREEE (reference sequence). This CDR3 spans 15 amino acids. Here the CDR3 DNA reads TGTGCCAGCAGCCCGCGACAGGTCGAAAAGAATGAGCAGTTCTTC. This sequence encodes CASSPRQVEKNEQFF.

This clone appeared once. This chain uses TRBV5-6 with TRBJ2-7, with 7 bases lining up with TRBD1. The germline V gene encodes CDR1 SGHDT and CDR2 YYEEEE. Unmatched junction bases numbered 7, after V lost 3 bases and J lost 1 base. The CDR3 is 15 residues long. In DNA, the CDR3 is TGTGCCAGCAGCTCACAGGGGATTTTATCCTACGAGCAGTACTTC. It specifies CASSSQGILSYEQYF.

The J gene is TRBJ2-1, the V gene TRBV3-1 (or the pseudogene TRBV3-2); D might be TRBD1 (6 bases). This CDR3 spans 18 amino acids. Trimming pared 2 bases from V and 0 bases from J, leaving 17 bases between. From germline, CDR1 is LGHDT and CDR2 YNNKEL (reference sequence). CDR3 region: CASSQLEQGSSSYNEQFF. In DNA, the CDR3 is TGTGCCAGCAGCCAATTGGAACAGGGTTCGAGCTCCTACAATGAGCAGTTCTTC.

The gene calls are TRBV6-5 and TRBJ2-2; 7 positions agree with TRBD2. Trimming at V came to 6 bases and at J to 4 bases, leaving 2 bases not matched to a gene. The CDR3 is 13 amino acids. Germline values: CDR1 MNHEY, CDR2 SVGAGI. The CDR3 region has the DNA TGTGCCAGCAGCCGCGGGGGCACCGGGGAGCTGTTTTTT. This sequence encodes CASSRGGTGELFF.

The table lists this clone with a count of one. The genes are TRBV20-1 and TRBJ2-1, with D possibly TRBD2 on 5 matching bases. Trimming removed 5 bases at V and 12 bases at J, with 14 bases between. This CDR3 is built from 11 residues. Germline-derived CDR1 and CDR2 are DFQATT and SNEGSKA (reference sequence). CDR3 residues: CSAPAGGLQFF. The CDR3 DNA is TGCAGTGCTCCGGCGGGCGGCTTGCAGTTCTTC.

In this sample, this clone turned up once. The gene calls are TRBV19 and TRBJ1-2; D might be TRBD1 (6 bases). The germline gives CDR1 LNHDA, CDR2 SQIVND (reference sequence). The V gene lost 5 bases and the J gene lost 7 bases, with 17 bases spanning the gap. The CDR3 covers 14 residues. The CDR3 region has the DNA TGTGCCAGTAGTTGGGACGGGGGCCGCGGTGGCTACACCTTC. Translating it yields CASSWDGGRGGYTF.

The CDR3 protein is CASSPWEGEHQPQHF. The CDR3 region has the DNA TGTGCCAGCAGTCCCTGGGAAGGTGAGCATCAGCCCCAGCATTTT. The chain uses TRBV28 and TRBJ1-5; no firm D call. The germline gives CDR1 MDHEN, CDR2 SYDVKM. Trimming took off 5 bases at V and 5 bases at J, with 16 bases between the two ends. The CDR3 runs 15 residues.

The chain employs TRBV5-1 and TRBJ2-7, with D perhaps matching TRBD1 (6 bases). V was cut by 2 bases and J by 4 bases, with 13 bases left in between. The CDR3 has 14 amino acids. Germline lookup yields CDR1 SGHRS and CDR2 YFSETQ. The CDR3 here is CASSLQGLSYEQYF. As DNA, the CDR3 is TGCGCCAGCAGCTTACAGGGTTTATCTTACGAGCAGTACTTC.

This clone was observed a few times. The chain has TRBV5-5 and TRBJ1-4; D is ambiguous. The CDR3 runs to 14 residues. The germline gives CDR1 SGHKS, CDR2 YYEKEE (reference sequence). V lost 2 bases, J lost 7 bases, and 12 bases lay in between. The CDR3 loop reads CASSFLKEPEKLFF. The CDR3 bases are TGTGCCAGCAGCTTTTTGAAGGAGCCTGAAAAACTGTTTTTT.

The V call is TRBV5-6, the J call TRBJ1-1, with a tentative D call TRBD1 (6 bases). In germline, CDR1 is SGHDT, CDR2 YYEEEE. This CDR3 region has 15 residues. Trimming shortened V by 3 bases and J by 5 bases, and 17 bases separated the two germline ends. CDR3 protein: CASSWGLQGTTEAFF. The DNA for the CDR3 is TGTGCCAGCAGCTGGGGCCTACAGGGAACTACTGAAGCTTTCTTT.

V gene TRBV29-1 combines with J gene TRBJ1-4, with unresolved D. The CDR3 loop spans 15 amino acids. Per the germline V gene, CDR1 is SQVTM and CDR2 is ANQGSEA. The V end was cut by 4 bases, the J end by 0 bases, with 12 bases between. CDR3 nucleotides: TGCAGCGTTGCTCTCGCGACTACAACTAATGAAAAACTGTTTTTT. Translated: CSVALATTTNEKLFF.

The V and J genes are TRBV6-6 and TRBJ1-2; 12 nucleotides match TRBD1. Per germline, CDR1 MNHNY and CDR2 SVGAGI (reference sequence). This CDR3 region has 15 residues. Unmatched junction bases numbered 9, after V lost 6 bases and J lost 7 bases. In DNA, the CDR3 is TGTGCCAGCAGCAAATCGGGACAGGGGGCGACTGGCTACACCTTC. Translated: CASSKSGQGATGYTF.

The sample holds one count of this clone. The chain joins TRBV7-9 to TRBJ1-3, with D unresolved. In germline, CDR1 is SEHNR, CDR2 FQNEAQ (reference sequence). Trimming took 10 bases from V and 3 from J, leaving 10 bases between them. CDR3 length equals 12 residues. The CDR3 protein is CATLLSGNTIYF. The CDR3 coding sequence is TGTGCCACCCTTCTAAGTGGAAACACCATATATTTT.

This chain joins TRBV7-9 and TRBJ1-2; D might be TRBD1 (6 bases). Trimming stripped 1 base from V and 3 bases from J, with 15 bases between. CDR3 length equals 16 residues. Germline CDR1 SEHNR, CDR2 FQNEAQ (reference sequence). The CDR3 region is CASSLERGGYDYGYTF. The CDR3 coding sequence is TGTGCCAGCAGCTTAGAGCGCGGGGGCTATGACTATGGCTACACCTTC.

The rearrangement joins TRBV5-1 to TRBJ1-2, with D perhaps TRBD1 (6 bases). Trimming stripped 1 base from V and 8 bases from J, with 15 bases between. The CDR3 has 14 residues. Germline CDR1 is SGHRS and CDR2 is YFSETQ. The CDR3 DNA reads TGCGCCAGCAGCTTGATGGACAGCCGGGAGGGCTACACCTTC. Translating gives CASSLMDSREGYTF.

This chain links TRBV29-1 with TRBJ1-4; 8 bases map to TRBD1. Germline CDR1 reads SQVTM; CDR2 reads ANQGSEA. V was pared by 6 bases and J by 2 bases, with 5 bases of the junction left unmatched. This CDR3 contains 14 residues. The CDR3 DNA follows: TGCAGCGTGGGACGGACAGGGACTAATGAAAAACTGTTTTTT. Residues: CSVGRTGTNEKLFF.

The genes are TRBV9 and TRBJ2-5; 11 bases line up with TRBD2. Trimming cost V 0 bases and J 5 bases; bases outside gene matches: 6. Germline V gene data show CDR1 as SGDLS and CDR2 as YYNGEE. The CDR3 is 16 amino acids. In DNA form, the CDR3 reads TGTGCCAGCAGCGTAGTTAGCGGGAGGGCGGGGGAGACCCAGTACTTC. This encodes CASSVVSGRAGETQYF.

CDR3 amino acids: CASSLGTGLTEQYF. CDR3 DNA sequence: TGTGCCAGCAGTCTTGGGACAGGGCTGACCGAGCAGTACTTC. This chain connects TRBV3-1 (or the pseudogene TRBV3-2) to TRBJ2-7; TRBD1 aligns across 9 bases. Germline V gives CDR1 LGHDT, CDR2 YNNKEL (reference sequence). J gave up 6 bases and V 6 bases, and 9 bases lay outside the gene matches. The CDR3 is 14 residues long.

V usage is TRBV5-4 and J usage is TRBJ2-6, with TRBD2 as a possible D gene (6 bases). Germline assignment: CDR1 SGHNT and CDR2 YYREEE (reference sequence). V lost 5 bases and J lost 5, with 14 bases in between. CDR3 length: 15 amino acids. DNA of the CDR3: TGTGCCAGCAGTCCGGAGGGCCTCCGGGCCAACGTCCTGACTTTC. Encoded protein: CASSPEGLRANVLTF.

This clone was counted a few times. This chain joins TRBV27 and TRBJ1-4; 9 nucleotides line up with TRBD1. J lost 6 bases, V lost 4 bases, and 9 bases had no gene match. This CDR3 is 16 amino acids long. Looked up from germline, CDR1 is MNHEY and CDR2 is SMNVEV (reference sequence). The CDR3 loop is CASSSVTGGSYEKLFF. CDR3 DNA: TGTGCCAGCAGTTCCGTGACAGGGGGAAGTTATGAAAAACTGTTTTTT.

CDR3 loop: CASSSYRTAYNSPLHF. The CDR3 bases are TGTGCCAGCAGCTCCTATCGGACAGCCTATAATTCACCCCTCCACTTT. The chain has TRBV5-6 and TRBJ1-6; D perhaps matches TRBD1 (6 bases). V was clipped by 3 bases and J by 2 bases, with 12 bases between them. CDR1 SGHDT and CDR2 YYEEEE come from the germline V gene. The CDR3 totals 16 residues.

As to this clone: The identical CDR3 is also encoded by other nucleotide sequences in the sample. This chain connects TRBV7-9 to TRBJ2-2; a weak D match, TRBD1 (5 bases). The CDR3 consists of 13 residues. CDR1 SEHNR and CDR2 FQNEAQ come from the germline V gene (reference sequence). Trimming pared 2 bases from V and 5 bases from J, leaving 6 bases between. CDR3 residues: CASSLRGTGELFF. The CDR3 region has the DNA TGTGCCAGCAGCTTAAGGGGAACCGGGGAGCTGTTTTTT.

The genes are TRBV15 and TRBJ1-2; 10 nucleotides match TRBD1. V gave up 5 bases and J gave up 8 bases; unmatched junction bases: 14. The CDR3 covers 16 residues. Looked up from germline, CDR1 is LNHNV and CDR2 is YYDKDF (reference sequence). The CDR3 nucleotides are TGTGCCACCAGCCGCCACCGGGACAGGGGAGTTAAGGGCTACACCTTC. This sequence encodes CATSRHRDRGVKGYTF.